This T cell receptor beta chain was identified in a study of blood T cell repertoires in COVID-19. Study in general: Samples of COVID-19 (acute and convalescent) were obtained from the United States, Italy and Spain. Sources were T cells, B-cell-depleted T cells, or PBMCs; the material itself was cDNA or gDNA.

Repertoires were generated with immunoSEQ multiplex PCR, while TCRdb's copy carries only in-frame clones and drops some. This table has hundreds of thousands of clones, 65% to 90% appearing once. Those enrolled, adults aged roughly 18 to 89 years, came from about two dozen US areas. The sequenced material came from PBMCs or T cells enriched from blood (not recorded which). The TCR originated in a woman in her thirties or forties with acute COVID-19.

The CDR3 DNA follows: TGCGCCAGCAGTCTTCGGGACAGCCACCCGCACCCTCAAGAGACCCAGTACTTC. Translating it yields CASSLRDSHPHPQETQYF. This chain links TRBV23-1 with TRBJ2-5, with 7 bases lining up with TRBD1. TRBV23-1 is annotated as an ORF whose role is uncertain. The CDR3 is 18 residues long. Trimming removed 4 bases from V and 2 bases from J; junction bases left unmatched: 16.